This TCR beta chain was recovered during a study of blood T cell repertoires in COVID-19. Study summary: COVID-19 samples, acute and convalescent, were from the United States, Italy and Spain.

Some clones are missing from TCRdb's copy, which holds only in-frame ones; the method was immunoSEQ multiplex PCR. The sample comprises around 55,000 clones, more than 80% of which are singletons, and 1.4% rests with the top ten. This CDR3 is built from 16 residues. Losses at the gene ends were 0 bases for V and 0 bases for J; bases not matched to a gene: 4. Germline V CDR1 and CDR2: SGHRS, YFSETQ. The source is a man aged 55 to 70 with acute or convalescent COVID-19. Sequencing was performed on peripheral blood. The rearrangement joins TRBV5-1 to TRBJ2-7, with 9 bases identical to TRBD2. CDR3 sequence (DNA): TGCGCCAGCAGCTTGGCCAGTAGCGGGAGCTCCTACGAGCAGTACTTC. The encoded protein is CASSLASSGSSYEQYF.